Below, one T cell receptor (beta chain) is given with its context. What it binds is not known. Trimming stripped 6 bases from V and 5 bases from J, with 11 bases between. This CDR3 has 13 amino acids. Germline V gene lookup returns CDR1 KGHSH and CDR2 LQKENI. Blood CD8+ and CD4+ T cells underwent high-throughput TCR beta sequencing. This specimen belongs to a study of CD8 T cells in Susac syndrome. Whole-study results and caveats: The authors acknowledged that the study's TCR sequencing and HLA analysis involved relatively few individuals.

Reverse transcription of roughly 0.5 to 1 ug RNA was performed with random hexamers. It was immunoSEQ multiplex PCR that amplified TCR beta CDR3 across 54 Vbeta and 13 Jbeta. Each CDR3 protein gets one entry after TCRdb re-called the immunoSEQ multiplex PCR reads with MiXCR. This sample has some 160,000 distinct CDR3 sequences, with about 91% found just once. The sequenced sample consisted of CD4+ T cells from PBMCs. The chain couples TRBV18 to TRBJ2-1; D possibly corresponds to TRBD1 (5 bases). This clonotype originated in a human donor in good health. The CDR3 here is CASSLLGDNEQFF. CDR3 nucleotides: TGTGCCAGCTCTCTCCTAGGGGACAATGAGCAGTTCTTC. The whole variable domain, remainder taken from reference TRBV18 and TRBJ2-1, is NAGVMQNPRHLVRRRGQEARLRCSPMKGHSHVYWYRQLPEEGLKFMVYLQKENIIDESGMPKERFSAEFPKEGPSILRIQQVVRGDSAAYFCASSLLGDNEQFFGPGTRLTVL.